The rows below give T cell receptor beta chains drawn from one sample of a study of CD8 T cells in Susac syndrome. TCRdb reanalysed the immunoSEQ multiplex PCR reads using MiXCR and keeps one entry per CDR3 protein. Of roughly 130,000 distinct CDR3 sequences in the sample, roughly 94% were seen once. The specimen was CD4+ T cells from PBMCs. The receptors derive from a human donor with multiple sclerosis. The CDR3 runs from the conserved cysteine through the conserved F or W. Fields, in order: clone size, D gene, V gene, J gene, CDR3 protein, CDR3 DNA. The D gene is left open where the match is weak. A row's size may be missing; if present it is once, few, many or a size class.

once	TRBD2	TRBV7-2	TRBJ2-5	CASSLGGGSQETQYF	TGTGCCAGCAGCTTAGGCGGGGGGAGCCAAGAGACCCAGTACTTC
-	-	TRBV12-3/TRBV12-4	TRBJ2-1	CASSFLGMVGDEQFF	TGTGCCAGCAGTTTCCTGGGGATGGTAGGAGATGAGCAGTTCTTC
-	-	TRBV7-9	TRBJ2-5	CASSLLDRGPETQYF	TGTGCCAGCAGCTTACTGGACCGGGGTCCGGAGACCCAGTACTTC
-	-	TRBV2	TRBJ2-3	CASMRADTQYF	TGTGCCAGCATGAGGGCAGATACGCAGTATTTT
few	-	TRBV5-1	TRBJ2-3	CASSLDVSRNTQYF	TGCGCCAGCAGCTTGGACGTCTCACGGAATACGCAGTATTTT
-	-	TRBV4-2	TRBJ1-2	CASSKTNDARGYGYTF	TGTGCCAGCAGCAAAACGAACGATGCGCGGGGCTATGGCTACACCTTC
few	-	TRBV18	TRBJ1-2	CASSPSNYGYTF	TGTGCCAGCTCACCCTCAAACTATGGCTACACCTTC
-	-	TRBV6-5	TRBJ2-7	CASSYAGGSYEQYF	TGTGCCAGCAGTTACGCAGGGGGGTCCTACGAGCAGTACTTC
-	-	TRBV2	TRBJ1-4	CASDRNEKLFF	TGTGCCAGTGACAGGAATGAAAAACTGTTTTTT
-	-	TRBV2	TRBJ1-1	CASSEWRGRGGEAFF	TGTGCCAGCAGTGAATGGCGGGGGAGGGGTGGTGAAGCTTTCTTT
-	TRBD2	TRBV20-1	TRBJ2-5	CSATGSSGSKVGTQYF	TGCAGTGCCACGGGATCCAGCGGGAGTAAAGTAGGGACCCAGTACTTC
-	TRBD2	TRBV20-1	TRBJ2-7	CSAVRTSGSYEQYF	TGCAGTGCGGTGAGGACTAGCGGGAGCTACGAGCAGTACTTC
-	-	TRBV13	TRBJ1-2	CASSKGTANYGYTF	TGTGCCAGCAGCAAGGGGACGGCGAACTATGGCTACACCTTC
-	TRBD1	TRBV12-3/TRBV12-4	TRBJ2-3	CAATGGASTDTQYF	TGTGCCGCTACAGGGGGTGCTAGCACAGATACGCAGTATTTT
-	-	TRBV20-1	TRBJ1-1	CSARRQGGTEAFF	TGCAGTGCTAGAAGGCAGGGAGGGACTGAAGCTTTCTTT
-	TRBD2	TRBV4-2	TRBJ2-1	CASSRERGAGAPNEQFF	TGTGCCAGCAGCCGGGAGAGGGGAGCGGGGGCCCCCAATGAGCAGTTCTTC
-	-	TRBV29-1	TRBJ1-1	CSVGMNGGGTEAFF	TGCAGCGTGGGCATGAACGGGGGTGGGACTGAAGCTTTCTTT
-	-	TRBV7-8	TRBJ2-5	CASSPSLDSYQETQYF	TGTGCCAGCAGCCCATCGCTGGACAGCTACCAAGAGACCCAGTACTTC